The source of this T cell receptor beta chain is a study of naive and memory T cell subsets. Four subsets defined by CD45RA and CD27 were sorted after CD3, CD4, CD8 and live/dead staining. CDR3 size: 14 residues. Germline V gene sequence: CDR1 LGHDT, CDR2 YNNKEL (reference sequence). V lost 4 bases to trimming and J lost 2 bases, with 12 bases between them. Two oligonucleotides, mixed equimolar, formed the beta constant-region primer covering TRBC1 and TRBC2. Ligation attached a single-stranded oligonucleotide with a 12-nucleotide UMI and the SP2 primer to the cDNA 3' end. Via MiXCR, TCRdb re-called the UMI-ligation and nested PCR reads, giving one row per CDR3 protein. The repertoire includes tens of thousands of distinct CDR3 sequences, approximately 10% of them detected once, and 15% to 20% sits in the top ten.

This chain uses TRBV3-1 with TRBJ2-7; TRBD1 might be the D (6 bases). The sequence was obtained from a human donor in good health. Sequencing was carried out using central memory CD8+ T cells from blood. In DNA, the CDR3 is TGTGCCAGCAGCCCCCGGGACAAGACCTACGAGCAGTACTTC. The encoded protein is CASSPRDKTYEQYF.